These T cell receptor beta chains were read from a single sample in a study of blood T cell repertoires in COVID-19. Using immunoSEQ multiplex PCR, the repertoire was profiled, and TCRdb retains in-frame clones only, with some absent. Of 200,000 to 250,000 clones listed, approximately 83% are singletons. Sequences were obtained from peripheral blood. These TCRs come from a woman aged 25 to 39 who had recovered from COVID-19. The CDR3 runs from the conserved cysteine through the conserved F or W. A D gene is named only where the DNA matches it firmly. The size field is filled for only some rows; it gives once, few, many or a size class.

NA,TRBV28,14,TRBJ2-7,NA,TGTGCCAGCAGTAGACAGGGTGCGGGAGGCGAGCAGTACTTC,CASSRQGAGGEQYF
TRBD1,TRBV5-5,14,TRBJ2-7,NA,TGTGCCAGCAGCTTGTCAACAGGGGCATACGAGCAGTACTTC,CASSLSTGAYEQYF
TRBD2,TRBV19,12,TRBJ2-3,NA,TGTGCCAGTACCTCGGGGGGAGATACGCAGTATTTT,CASTSGGDTQYF
TRBD1,TRBV29-1,13,TRBJ2-7,NA,TGCAGCGTTCCGGGACAGGGCCACTACGAGCAGTACTTC,CSVPGQGHYEQYF
TRBD2,TRBV30,15,TRBJ2-1,NA,TGTGCCTTCTCGACCGGGACTAGCGGGACAAATGAGCAGTTCTTC,CAFSTGTSGTNEQFF
TRBD1,TRBV18,16,TRBJ1-1,few,TGTGCCAGCTCACCTCAGGCAGGGGGCACAGGCACTGAAGCTTTCTTT,CASSPQAGGTGTEAFF
TRBD2,TRBV5-5,19,TRBJ2-6,NA,TGTGCCAGCAGCTTGGAGGGACTAGCGGGAGACGGTGGGGCCAACGTCCTGACTTTC,CASSLEGLAGDGGANVLTF
NA,TRBV6-5,15,TRBJ1-3,NA,TGTGCCAGCAGTTACTCTCAGGGCCCTGGAAACACCATATATTTT,CASSYSQGPGNTIYF
TRBD2,TRBV27,15,TRBJ2-3,NA,TGTGCCAGCAGTCCTGGACTAGCGGGCACAGATACGCAGTATTTT,CASSPGLAGTDTQYF
TRBD1,TRBV29-1,11,TRBJ2-1,NA,TGCAGCGTTGGACAGGGAGTAATGTTGTTCTTC,CSVGQGVMLFF
NA,TRBV19,16,TRBJ1-5,NA,TGTGCCAGTAGTATAAGTGGCAGGGTCACCAATCAGCCCCAGCATTTT,CASSISGRVTNQPQHF
TRBD2,TRBV11-2,15,TRBJ2-7,NA,TGTGCCAGCAGCCAACTAGCGGGAGAGGGTTACGAGCAGTACTTC,CASSQLAGEGYEQYF
TRBD2,TRBV5-1,18,TRBJ2-7,few,TGCGCCAGCAGCTCCCCTAAGTTCGGACTAGCGGGAAACTACGAGCAGTACTTC,CASSSPKFGLAGNYEQYF
TRBD2,TRBV10-2,20,TRBJ2-7,NA,TGCGCCAGCACCCCTCTGGATGGGACTAGCGGGAGACTTTCACGCTACGAGCAGTACTTC,CASTPLDGTSGRLSRYEQYF
NA,TRBV7-9,15,TRBJ1-5,NA,TGTGCCAGCAGCTTAGGCAGGGTTGGGGATCAGCCCCAGCATTTT,CASSLGRVGDQPQHF
TRBD1,TRBV5-1,16,TRBJ2-5,NA,TGCGCCAGCAGCTTGCAGTGGACAGGGTCTGCGGAGACCCAGTACTTC,CASSLQWTGSAETQYF
NA,TRBV6-1,14,TRBJ1-2,NA,TGTGCCAGCAGTGAGTCAGGGGCTAACTATGGCTACACCTTC,CASSESGANYGYTF
TRBD1,TRBV5-5,16,TRBJ2-7,once,TGTGCCAGCAGCCGCAAACAGGGGGAATACTCCTACGAGCAGTACTTC,CASSRKQGEYSYEQYF
NA,TRBV7-2,13,TRBJ2-1,NA,TGTGCCAGCAGCTCCCCGGTCGTCAATGAGCAGTTCTTC,CASSSPVVNEQFF
TRBD2,TRBV5-1,15,TRBJ2-7,NA,TGCGCCAGCAGCTCGTCGGGACTAGCGGGAGTCGAGCAGTACTTC,CASSSSGLAGVEQYF
NA,TRBV6-5,12,TRBJ2-3,NA,TGTGCCAGCAGGGAGTCCACAGATACGCAGTATTTT,CASRESTDTQYF
TRBD1,TRBV27,17,TRBJ1-1,NA,TGTGCCAGCAGTTTGCTGGGACAGGGGCCTTCCGGCACTGAAGCTTTCTTT,CASSLLGQGPSGTEAFF
NA,TRBV4-1,13,TRBJ2-7,NA,TGCGCCAGCAGCTTGGGTCCGGGGTACGAGCAGTACTTC,CASSLGPGYEQYF
NA,TRBV5-1,14,TRBJ2-1,NA,TGCGCCAGCAATCCCGGGAGCTCCTACAATGAGCAGTTCTTC,CASNPGSSYNEQFF
TRBD1,TRBV7-9,14,TRBJ1-1,NA,TGTGCCAGCAGCTTTCAGGGGGCTAAGACTGAAGCTTTCTTT,CASSFQGAKTEAFF
NA,TRBV5-1,13,TRBJ2-3,few,TGCGCCAGCAGCTTGGAGACTGGAGTGAGGGAGTATTTT,CASSLETGVREYF
NA,TRBV3-1/TRBV3-2,14,TRBJ2-1,NA,TGTGCCAGCAGCCAAGATAACGGTTACAATGAGCAGTTCTTC,CASSQDNGYNEQFF
NA,TRBV15,15,TRBJ1-4,NA,TGTGCCACCAGCAGAGATCCGACAGTTTATGAAAAACTGTTTTTT,CATSRDPTVYEKLFF
TRBD1,TRBV28,13,TRBJ2-7,NA,TGTGCCAGCAGACCAGGGGGCGGCTACGAGCAGTACTTC,CASRPGGGYEQYF
TRBD2,TRBV29-1,15,TRBJ2-1,NA,TGCAGCGTTGAAGGAGAGCGGGAGGCCTACAATGAGCAGTTCTTC,CSVEGEREAYNEQFF
TRBD2,TRBV5-1,17,TRBJ2-2,once,TGCGCCAGCAGGCTCAGACTAGCGGGTTCGAACACCGGGGAGCTGTTTTTT,CASRLRLAGSNTGELFF
NA,TRBV11-3,13,TRBJ2-2,once,TGTGCCAGCAGCTCGTCCCCCGCCGGGGAGCTGTTTTTT,CASSSSPAGELFF
TRBD2,TRBV6-5,13,TRBJ2-5,NA,TGTGCCAGCAGACGGGAGGTTCGGGAGACCCAGTACTTC,CASRREVRETQYF
TRBD1,TRBV25-1,15,TRBJ1-1,NA,TGTGCCAGCAGTGAATACAAAGCGCCGACAGGGGGAGCTTTCTTT,CASSEYKAPTGGAFF
NA,TRBV10-1,16,TRBJ1-4,few,TGCGCCAGCAGTGAGTCGAAGGGGCTCTCTAATGAAAAACTGTTTTTT,CASSESKGLSNEKLFF
NA,TRBV30,14,TRBJ2-3,NA,TGTGCCTGGAGTGTTGGACTTCTCGGGGATACGCAGTATTTT,CAWSVGLLGDTQYF
TRBD1,TRBV27,16,TRBJ1-6,NA,TGTGCCAGCAGTTCCAAATTACAGGGGGAAAATTCACCCCTCCACTTT,CASSSKLQGENSPLHF
TRBD2,TRBV9,18,TRBJ2-1,few,TGTGCCAGCAGCCACCCGTTGTCGGGGACTAGCGGTTACAATGAGCAGTTCTTC,CASSHPLSGTSGYNEQFF
TRBD2,TRBV7-3,18,TRBJ2-1,NA,TGTGCCAGCAGCTTAACGTGGGTAGCGGGGAGCTCCTACAATGAGCAGTTCTTC,CASSLTWVAGSSYNEQFF
NA,TRBV28,14,TRBJ1-1,NA,TGTGCCAGCAGTCGACTCAGGGGAAGGACTGAAGCTTTCTTT,CASSRLRGRTEAFF
TRBD1,TRBV4-2,15,TRBJ1-1,NA,TGTGCCAGCAGCCACGCCGGGACAGTGAACACTGAAGCTTTCTTT,CASSHAGTVNTEAFF
NA,TRBV7-9,10,TRBJ2-7,NA,TGTGCCAGCAGCCGGGACGAGCAGTACTTC,CASSRDEQYF
NA,TRBV6-6,16,TRBJ2-5,NA,TGTGCCAGCAGTTCTGTAGCAGGGGCCACCAGTGAGACCCAGTACTTC,CASSSVAGATSETQYF
NA,TRBV7-2,15,TRBJ2-7,NA,TGTGCCAGCAGCTTATCCCCGCCGCCGAGTTACGAGCAGTACTTC,CASSLSPPPSYEQYF
TRBD1,TRBV2,13,TRBJ2-1,NA,TGTGCCAGCAGTGGGACAGGGGGGGCTGAGCAGTTCTTC,CASSGTGGAEQFF
NA,TRBV5-1,15,TRBJ1-2,NA,TGCGTCAGCAGCTTGGGGGAGCGGGGTAACTATGGCTACACCTTC,CVSSLGERGNYGYTF
NA,TRBV9,18,TRBJ2-7,once,TGTGCCAGCAGCCCAAGGGCAAGGGCGGGGCCATACTCCTACGAGCAGTACTTC,CASSPRARAGPYSYEQYF
NA,TRBV19,14,TRBJ1-3,NA,TGTGCCAGTAGATGGGGGCGCGCTGGAAACACCATATATTTT,CASRWGRAGNTIYF
NA,TRBV6-5,14,TRBJ2-3,NA,TGTGCCAGCAGTTACTATACTACTGCAGATACGCAGTATTTT,CASSYYTTADTQYF
TRBD2,TRBV28,14,TRBJ2-1,NA,TGTGCCAGCTGCCTGGGACTAGGTTACAATGAGCAGTTCTTC,CASCLGLGYNEQFF
NA,TRBV6-5,13,TRBJ1-1,NA,TGTGCCAGCCAATTGGGGCTTGACACTGAAGCTTTCTTT,CASQLGLDTEAFF
TRBD2,TRBV27,17,TRBJ2-2,NA,TGTGCCAGCAGTTTAGTCCCTAGCGGGCAGTACACCGGGGAGCTGTTTTTT,CASSLVPSGQYTGELFF
NA,TRBV19,15,TRBJ2-7,once,TGTGCCAGTAGTATAGCCCGTTGGACAGTCTACGAGCAGTACTTC,CASSIARWTVYEQYF
TRBD2,TRBV27,15,TRBJ2-1,NA,TGTGCCAGCAGTCCCGGGACTAGCGGGAACGATGAGCAGTTCTTC,CASSPGTSGNDEQFF
NA,TRBV28,15,TRBJ2-7,few,TGTGCCAGCAGTAACGGGGGTGGGGACCCCTACGAGCAGTACTTC,CASSNGGGDPYEQYF
NA,TRBV6-5,12,TRBJ1-2,NA,TGTGCCAGCATTGGCAGATTCTATGGCTACACCTTC,CASIGRFYGYTF
NA,TRBV4-1,15,TRBJ2-7,once,TGCGCCAGCAGCCAAGTACCCACCGAGGCCGACGAGCAGTACTTC,CASSQVPTEADEQYF
TRBD2,TRBV5-1,18,TRBJ2-5,NA,TGCGCCAGCAGCTTGGCATCCGGGACTAGCGGGATCGCGAGGACCCAGTACTTC,CASSLASGTSGIARTQYF
TRBD1,TRBV10-3,14,TRBJ1-6,few,TGTGCCATCAAACAGGGGGCGCGGAATTCACCCCTCCACTTT,CAIKQGARNSPLHF